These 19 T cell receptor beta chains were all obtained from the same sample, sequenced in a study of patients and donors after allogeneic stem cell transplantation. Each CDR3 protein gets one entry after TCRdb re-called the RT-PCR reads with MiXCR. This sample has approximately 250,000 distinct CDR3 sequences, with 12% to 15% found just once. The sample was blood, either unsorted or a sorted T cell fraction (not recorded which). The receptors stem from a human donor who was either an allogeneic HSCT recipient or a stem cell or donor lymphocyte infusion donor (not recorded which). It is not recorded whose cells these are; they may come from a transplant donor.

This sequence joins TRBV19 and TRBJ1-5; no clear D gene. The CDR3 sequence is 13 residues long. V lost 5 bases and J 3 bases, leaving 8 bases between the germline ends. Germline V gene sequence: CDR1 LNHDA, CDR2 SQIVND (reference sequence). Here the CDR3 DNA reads TGTGCCAGTAGTGACATTACCAATCAGCCCCAGCATTTT. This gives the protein CASSDITNQPQHF.

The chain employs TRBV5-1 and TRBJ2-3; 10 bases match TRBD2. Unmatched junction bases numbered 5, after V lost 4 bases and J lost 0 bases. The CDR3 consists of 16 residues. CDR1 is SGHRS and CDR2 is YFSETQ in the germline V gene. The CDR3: CASSISGRLSTDTQYF. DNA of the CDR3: TGCGCCAGCAGCATTAGCGGGAGGCTCAGCACAGATACGCAGTATTTT.

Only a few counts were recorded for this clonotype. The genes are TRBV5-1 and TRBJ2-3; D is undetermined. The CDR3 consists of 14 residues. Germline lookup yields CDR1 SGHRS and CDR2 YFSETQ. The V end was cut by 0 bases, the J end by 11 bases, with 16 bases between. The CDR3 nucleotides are TGCGCCAGCAGCTTGGCCGACTTCCAGTTTGGGCAGTATTTT. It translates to CASSLADFQFGQYF.

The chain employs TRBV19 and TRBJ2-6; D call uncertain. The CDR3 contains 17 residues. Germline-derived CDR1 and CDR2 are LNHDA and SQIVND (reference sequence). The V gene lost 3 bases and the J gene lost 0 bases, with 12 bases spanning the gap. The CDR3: CASSIWLTVSGANVLTF. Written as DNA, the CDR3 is TGTGCCAGTAGTATTTGGTTAACGGTCTCTGGGGCCAACGTCCTGACTTTC. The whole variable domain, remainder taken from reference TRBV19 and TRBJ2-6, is DGGITQSPKYLFRKEGQNVTLSCEQNLNHDAMYWYRQDPGQGLRLIYYSQIVNDFQKGDIAEGYSVSREKKESFPLTVTSAQKNPTAFYLCASSIWLTVSGANVLTFGAGSRLTVL.

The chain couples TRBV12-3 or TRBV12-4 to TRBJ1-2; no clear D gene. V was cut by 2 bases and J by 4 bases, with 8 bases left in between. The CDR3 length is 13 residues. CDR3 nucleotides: TGTGCCAGCAGTTTAAGGTGGGGCTATGGCTACACCTTC. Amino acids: CASSLRWGYGYTF.

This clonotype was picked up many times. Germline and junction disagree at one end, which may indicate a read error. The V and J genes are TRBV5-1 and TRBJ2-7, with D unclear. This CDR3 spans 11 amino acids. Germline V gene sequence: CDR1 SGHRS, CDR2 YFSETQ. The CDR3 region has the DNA TGTGCCAGCAGCAGTAACTACGAGCAGTACTTC. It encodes CASSSNYEQYF.

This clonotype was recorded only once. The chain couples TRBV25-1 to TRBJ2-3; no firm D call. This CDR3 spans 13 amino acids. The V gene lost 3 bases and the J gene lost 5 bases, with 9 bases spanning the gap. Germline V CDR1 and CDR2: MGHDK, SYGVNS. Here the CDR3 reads CASSDHRVDTQYF. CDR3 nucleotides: TGTGCCAGCAGTGATCATAGGGTAGATACGCAGTATTTT. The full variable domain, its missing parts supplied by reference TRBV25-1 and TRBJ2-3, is EADIYQTPRYLVIGTGKKITLECSQTMGHDKMYWYQQDPGMELHLIHYSYGVNSTEKGDLSSESTVSRIRTEHFPLTLESARPSHTSQYLCASSDHRVDTQYFGPGTRLTVL.

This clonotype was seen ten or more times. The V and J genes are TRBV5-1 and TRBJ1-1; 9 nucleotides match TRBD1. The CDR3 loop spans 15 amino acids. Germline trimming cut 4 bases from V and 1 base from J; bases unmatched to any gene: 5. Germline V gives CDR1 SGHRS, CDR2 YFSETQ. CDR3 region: CASSAGQGPNTEAFF. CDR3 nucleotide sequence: TGCGCCAGCAGCGCCGGACAGGGGCCGAACACTGAAGCTTTCTTT.

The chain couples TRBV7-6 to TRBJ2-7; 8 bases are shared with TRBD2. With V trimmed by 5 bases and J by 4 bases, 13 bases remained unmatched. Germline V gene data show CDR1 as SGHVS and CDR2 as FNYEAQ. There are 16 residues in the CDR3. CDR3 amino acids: CASSPFPGGTSYEQYF. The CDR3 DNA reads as TGTGCCAGCAGCCCATTTCCGGGGGGGACGTCGTACGAGCAGTACTTC.

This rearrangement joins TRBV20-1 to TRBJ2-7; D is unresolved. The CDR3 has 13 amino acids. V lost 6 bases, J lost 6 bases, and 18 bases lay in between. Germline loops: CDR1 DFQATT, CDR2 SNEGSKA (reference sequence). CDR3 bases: TGCAGTGCCCGTCCAGACATACCCGGCGAGCAGTACTTC. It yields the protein CSARPDIPGEQYF.

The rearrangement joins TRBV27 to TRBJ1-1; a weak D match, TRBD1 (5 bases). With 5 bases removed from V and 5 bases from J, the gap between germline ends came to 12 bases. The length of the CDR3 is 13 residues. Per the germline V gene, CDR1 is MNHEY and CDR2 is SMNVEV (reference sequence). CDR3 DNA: TGTGCCAGCAGTATAAACCGACAGACTGAAGCTTTCTTT. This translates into CASSINRQTEAFF.

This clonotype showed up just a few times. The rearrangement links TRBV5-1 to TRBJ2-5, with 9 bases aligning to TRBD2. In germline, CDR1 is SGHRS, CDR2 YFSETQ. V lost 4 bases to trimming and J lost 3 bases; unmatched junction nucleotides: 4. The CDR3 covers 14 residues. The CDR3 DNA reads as TGCGCCAGCAGCCGCGGGGGGGCCGAAGAGACCCAGTACTTC. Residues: CASSRGGAEETQYF.

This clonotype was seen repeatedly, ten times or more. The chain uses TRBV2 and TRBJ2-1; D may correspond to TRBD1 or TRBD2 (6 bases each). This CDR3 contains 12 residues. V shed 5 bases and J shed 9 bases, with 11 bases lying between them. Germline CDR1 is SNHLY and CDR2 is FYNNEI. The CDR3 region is CASSWGAGEQFF. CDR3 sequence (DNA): TGTGCCAGCAGTTGGGGGGCGGGTGAGCAGTTCTTC.

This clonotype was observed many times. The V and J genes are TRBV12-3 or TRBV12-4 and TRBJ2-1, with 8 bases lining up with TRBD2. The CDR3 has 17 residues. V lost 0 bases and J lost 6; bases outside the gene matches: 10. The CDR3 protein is CASSLALSGSKVNEQFF. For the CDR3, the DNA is TGTGCCAGCAGTTTAGCTTTAAGCGGGAGTAAGGTCAATGAGCAGTTCTTC.

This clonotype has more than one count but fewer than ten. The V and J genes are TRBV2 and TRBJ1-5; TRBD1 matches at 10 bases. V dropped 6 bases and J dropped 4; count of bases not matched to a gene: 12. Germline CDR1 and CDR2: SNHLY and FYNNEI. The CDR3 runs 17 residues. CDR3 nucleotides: TGTGCCAGCAGCGAACTGACCGGGACAGGGGCTAATCAGCCCCAGCATTTT. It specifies CASSELTGTGANQPQHF.

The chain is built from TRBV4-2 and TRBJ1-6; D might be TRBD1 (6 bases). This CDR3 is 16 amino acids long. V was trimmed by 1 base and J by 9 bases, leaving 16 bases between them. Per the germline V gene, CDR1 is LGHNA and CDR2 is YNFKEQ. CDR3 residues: CASSQGTAQRSSPLHF. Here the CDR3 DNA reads TGTGCCAGCAGCCAAGGGACAGCACAAAGGAGTTCACCCCTCCACTTT.

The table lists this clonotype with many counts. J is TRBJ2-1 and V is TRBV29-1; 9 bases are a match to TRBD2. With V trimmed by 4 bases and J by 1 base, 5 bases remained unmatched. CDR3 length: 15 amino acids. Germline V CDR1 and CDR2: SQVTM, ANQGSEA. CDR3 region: CSVGKAGGSYNEQFF. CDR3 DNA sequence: TGCAGCGTTGGGAAAGCGGGAGGATCCTACAATGAGCAGTTCTTC.

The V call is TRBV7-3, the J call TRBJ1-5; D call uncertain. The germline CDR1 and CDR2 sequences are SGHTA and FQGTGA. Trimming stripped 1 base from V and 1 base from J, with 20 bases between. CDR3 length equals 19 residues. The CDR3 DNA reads TGTGCCAGCAGCTTAATCCTGTCACGGGGTCCTTTGAGCAATCAGCCCCAGCATTTT. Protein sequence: CASSLILSRGPLSNQPQHF. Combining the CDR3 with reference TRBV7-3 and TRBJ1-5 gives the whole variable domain GAGVSQTPSNKVTEKGKYVELRCDPISGHTALYWYRQSLGQGPEFLIYFQGTGAADDSGLPNDRFFAVRPEGSVSTLKIQRTERGDSAVYLCASSLILSRGPLSNQPQHFGDGTRLSIL.

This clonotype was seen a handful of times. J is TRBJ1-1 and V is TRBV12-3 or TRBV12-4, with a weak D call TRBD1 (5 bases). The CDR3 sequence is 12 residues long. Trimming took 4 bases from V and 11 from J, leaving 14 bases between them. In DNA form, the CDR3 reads TGTGCCAGCAGTTCAGGGTTACGGTGGGCTTTCTTT. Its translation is CASSSGLRWAFF.